What follows are 6 T cell receptor beta chains derived from one specimen sequenced in a study. MiXCR was run by TCRdb on the 5' RACE reads, yielding one entry per CDR3 protein. The data show about 57,000 distinct CDR3 sequences, with roughly 28% seen just once and less than 2.5% held by the top ten. Treg sorting used a CD4+CD25+CD127-/low gate. Input material: tumor-infiltrating Tregs sorted from the breast tumor. These receptors were obtained from a female donor with breast cancer.

This clonotype was detected many times. The rearrangement joins TRBV7-2 to TRBJ2-3; D may be TRBD2 (6 bases). The CDR3 loop spans 14 amino acids. Germline lookup yields CDR1 SGHTA and CDR2 FQGNSA. Trimming shortened V by 7 bases and J by 1 base, and 12 bases separated the two germline ends. CDR3 residues: CASTSGVGTDTQYF. As DNA, the CDR3 is TGTGCCAGCACCTCGGGAGTTGGCACAGATACGCAGTATTTT.

On this clonotype: Relative to the germline gene, one junction end is altered; a read error may explain this. CDR3 residues: CDSSLLSRSYEQYF. In nucleotides, the CDR3 is TGTGACAGCAGCCTACTTTCCCGCTCCTACGAGCAGTACTTC. The rearrangement uses TRBV28 and TRBJ2-7; D is unclear. Germline values: CDR1 MDHEN, CDR2 SYDVKM. The CDR3 contains 14 residues.

This clonotype was detected ten times or more. The chain has TRBV24-1 and TRBJ2-5; D might be TRBD2 (6 bases). V lost 0 bases and J lost 5, with 9 bases in between. Per the germline V gene, CDR1 is KGHDR and CDR2 is SFDVKD. CDR3 length: 14 amino acids. CDR3 in amino acids: CATSDLDRGETQYF. The CDR3 nucleotides read TGTGCCACCAGTGATTTGGACCGGGGGGAGACCCAGTACTTC.

This clonotype was seen ten or more times. This chain links TRBV4-3 with TRBJ1-5; D remains unclear. V was cut by 0 bases and J by 6 bases, with 6 bases left in between. CDR1 and CDR2 (germline): LGHNA, YSLEER. The CDR3 has 13 residues. The CDR3 protein is CASSQDHGQPQHF. In nucleotides, the CDR3 is TGCGCCAGCAGCCAAGATCATGGTCAGCCCCAGCATTTT.

Many counts were recorded for this clonotype. The chain joins TRBV4-2 to TRBJ2-1; no reliable D call. The CDR3 covers 12 residues. The germline V gene encodes CDR1 LGHNA and CDR2 YNFKEQ. Trimming took off 2 bases at V and 5 bases at J, with 4 bases between the two ends. CDR3 in DNA: TGTGCCAGCAGCCAAAATAACAATGAGCAGTTCTTC. Protein product: CASSQNNNEQFF.

For this clonotype: The junction and the germline gene differ at one end; a read error may be behind it. The chain employs TRBV20-1 and TRBJ2-7; TRBD1 agrees at 8 bases. CDR3 length equals 14 residues. In germline, CDR1 is DFQATT, CDR2 SNEGSKA (reference sequence). The CDR3 DNA follows: TGCAGCGCTAAAGGGGGACAGGTCCGACCCGAGCAGTACTTC. This translates into CSAKGGQVRPEQYF.